Below, 20 T cell receptor beta chains from the same sample are listed, as sequenced in a study of T cells in Graves' hyperthyroidism and ophthalmopathy. There were TCR beta CDR3 regions amplified from RNA transcripts. TCR CDR3 underwent first-round RT-PCR with the HTBI primer set. TCRdb re-derived calls from the multiplex PCR reads in MiXCR, one entry per CDR3 protein. Of about 210,000 distinct CDR3 sequences listed, 15% to 20% are singletons. The sample consisted of blood. These receptors came from a man in his forties or fifties with Graves' hyperthyroidism.

Regarding this clonotype: This clone may be a read error of a much larger clone one base away. CDR3 DNA: TGTGCCAGCACCCCCGTCAGCTCCTACAATGAGCAGTTCTTC. It encodes CASTPVSSYNEQFF. V usage is TRBV12-3 or TRBV12-4 and J usage is TRBJ2-1; D gene uncertain. The length of the CDR3 is 14 residues. V lost 7 bases to trimming and J lost 0 bases, with 10 bases between them.

The table lists this clonotype with a few counts. This chain uses TRBV19 with TRBJ2-7; D could derive from TRBD1 or TRBD2 (5 bases each). V was cut by 2 bases and J by 3 bases, with 14 bases left in between. This CDR3 has 15 amino acids. CDR1 is LNHDA and CDR2 is SQIVND in the germline V gene (reference sequence). DNA of the CDR3: TGTGCCAGTAGTATAACTTTACTAGGGGACTACGAGCAGTACTTC. Translating gives CASSITLLGDYEQYF.

This clonotype appeared many times. This rearrangement joins TRBV7-2 to TRBJ2-7; TRBD1 might be the D (6 bases). The germline V gene has CDR1 SGHTA and CDR2 FQGNSA. CDR3 size: 15 residues. Trimming pared 6 bases from V and 0 bases from J, leaving 15 bases between. The CDR3 nucleotides are TGTGCCAGCAGTCACAGGGACACGAGCTCCTACGAGCAGTACTTC. Encoded protein: CASSHRDTSSYEQYF.

J is TRBJ2-3 and V is TRBV5-5, with 13 bases matching TRBD2. V was pared by 4 bases and J by 5 bases, with 13 bases of the junction left unmatched. This CDR3 is built from 18 residues. CDR1 SGHKS and CDR2 YYEKEE come from the germline V gene (reference sequence). DNA of the CDR3: TGTGCCAGCAGCCTCGACCCAGGACTAGCGGGAGAGGAAGATACGCAGTATTTT. This sequence encodes CASSLDPGLAGEEDTQYF.

This clonotype was detected ten times or more. This chain links TRBV27 with TRBJ2-7; D is undetermined. Trimming removed 2 bases at V and 3 bases at J, with 11 bases between. This CDR3 has 14 residues. The V gene's germline CDR1 is MNHEY and CDR2 SMNVEV (reference sequence). The CDR3 nucleotides are TGTGCCAGCAGTTTACGGCCCCGAGGCTACGAGCAGTACTTC. It encodes CASSLRPRGYEQYF.

This clonotype was seen at least ten times. The chain links TRBV20-1 to TRBJ2-3, with 12 bases aligning to TRBD2. CDR3 length: 15 residues. The V segment lost 5 bases and the J segment 4 bases; nucleotides outside the gene matches: 7. Germline assignment: CDR1 DFQATT and CDR2 SNEGSKA (reference sequence). The chain's CDR3 is CSALQTSGSPDTQYF. CDR3 in DNA: TGCAGTGCTCTCCAGACTAGCGGGAGTCCAGATACGCAGTATTTT.

The rearrangement uses TRBV4-1 and TRBJ2-3, with D possibly matching TRBD1 (5 bases). The ends were cut back, 5 bases at V and 2 bases at J, with 17 bases in the middle. There are 16 residues in the CDR3. Germline V gene lookup returns CDR1 MGHRA and CDR2 YSYEKL. CDR3 residues: CASSSRTRDYTDTQYF. CDR3 in DNA: TGCGCCAGCAGCTCTCGGACAAGGGATTACACAGATACGCAGTATTTT.

The V and J genes are TRBV20-1 and TRBJ2-7, with D possibly being TRBD1 or TRBD2 (5 bases each). The CDR3 sequence is 11 residues long. In germline, CDR1 is DFQATT, CDR2 SNEGSKA (reference sequence). Between the trimmed V and J ends, which lost 5 bases and 12 bases, there was a span of 17 bases. The CDR3 nucleotides are TGCAGTGCTCCCCTCGGGGCTTTGCTGTACTTC. Protein product: CSAPLGALLYF.

This clonotype was seen ten or more times. The chain employs TRBV5-1 and TRBJ2-1; D gene unclear. V shed 6 bases and J shed 2 bases, with 6 bases lying between them. This CDR3 is built from 12 residues. Looked up from germline, CDR1 is SGHRS and CDR2 is YFSETQ. The CDR3 nucleotides read TGCGCCAGCAAGATGGCCTACAATGAGCAGTTCTTC. Translating it yields CASKMAYNEQFF. The complete variable domain, with remaining parts taken from reference TRBV5-1 and TRBJ2-1, reads KAGVTQTPRYLIKTRGQQVTLSCSPISGHRSVSWYQQTPGQGLQFLFEYFSETQRNKGNFPGRFSGRQFSNSRSEMNVSTLELGDSALYLCASKMAYNEQFFGPGTRLTVL.

The chain employs TRBV27 and TRBJ1-5; the D is unclear. The CDR3 totals 14 residues. Trimming left V 6 bases short and J 2 bases short, with 11 bases between. Germline assignment: CDR1 MNHEY and CDR2 SMNVEV (reference sequence). CDR3 sequence reads: CASRLNGGNQPQHF. The DNA for the CDR3 is TGTGCCAGCAGATTAAATGGGGGCAATCAGCCCCAGCATTTT.

This clonotype was counted many times. V gene TRBV5-1 combines with J gene TRBJ2-7, with 10 bases matching TRBD2. Unmatched junction bases numbered 7, after V lost 1 base and J lost 3 bases. This CDR3 is 16 amino acids long. Germline CDR1 is SGHRS and CDR2 is YFSETQ. The CDR3 here is CASSLKTSGIHYEQYF. In DNA form, the CDR3 reads TGCGCCAGCAGCTTGAAAACTAGCGGGATACACTACGAGCAGTACTTC.

This clonotype was recorded many times. V and J are TRBV18 and TRBJ1-1, with TRBD1 matching over 7 bases. The germline CDR1 and CDR2 sequences are KGHSH and LQKENI. The CDR3 sequence is 14 residues long. The V gene end was trimmed by 3 bases and the J gene end by 5 bases; junction bases not matched to a gene: 6. The CDR3 DNA reads as TGTGCCAGCTCACCGAGGGGGCGTGGAACTGAAGCTTTCTTT. Amino acid sequence: CASSPRGRGTEAFF.

On this clonotype itself: The germline gene is not matched at one end of the junction; a read error may be the cause. The chain couples TRBV5-1 to TRBJ1-6; no clear D. Germline-derived CDR1 and CDR2 are SGHRS and YFSETQ. The CDR3 length is 13 residues. The CDR3 nucleotides are TGTGCCAGCAGCCTTGGGATTAATTCACCCCTCCACTTT. This codes for CASSLGINSPLHF. The variable domain in full, completed from reference TRBV5-1 and TRBJ1-6, reads KAGVTQTPRYLIKTRGQQVTLSCSPISGHRSVSWYQQTPGQGLQFLFEYFSETQRNKGNFPGRFSGRQFSNSRSEMNVSTLELGDSALYLCASSLGINSPLHFGNGTRLTVT.

This clonotype was found many times. The chain couples TRBV6-1 to TRBJ2-7; D is undetermined. CDR1 MNHNS and CDR2 SASEGT come from the germline V gene. This CDR3 has 12 amino acids. V lost 5 bases, J lost 2 bases, and 7 bases lay in between. The CDR3 DNA is TGTGCCAGCAGTCAGGACCCCTACGAGCAGTACTTC. Protein: CASSQDPYEQYF.

A few counts support this clonotype. The rearrangement uses TRBV14 and TRBJ2-3, with 9 nucleotides matching TRBD2. Per the germline V gene, CDR1 is SGHDN and CDR2 is FVKESK. This CDR3 contains 15 residues. The trim removed 2 bases at V and 4 bases at J, leaving 4 bases unmatched. The CDR3 coding sequence is TGTGCCAGCAGCCAAACATTAGCGGGAGCAGATACGCAGTATTTT. Protein: CASSQTLAGADTQYF. The full variable domain, in which reference TRBV14 and TRBJ2-3 provide the parts outside the CDR3, is EAGVTQFPSHSVIEKGQTVTLRCDPISGHDNLYWYRRVMGKEIKFLLHFVKESKQDESGMPNNRFLAERTGGTYSTLKVQPAELEDSGVYFCASSQTLAGADTQYFGPGTRLTVL.

This clonotype was seen ten or more times. The chain has TRBV28 and TRBJ1-1; D is unclear. This CDR3 comprises 13 residues. Germline-derived CDR1 and CDR2 are MDHEN and SYDVKM. V was trimmed by 6 bases and J by 1 base, leaving 9 bases between them. This CDR3 is CASSPDWNTEAFF. CDR3 bases: TGTGCCAGCAGCCCAGACTGGAACACTGAAGCTTTCTTT.

This clonotype was found a few times. The chain has TRBV30 and TRBJ2-5; 11 bases are shared with TRBD2. CDR1 GTSNPN and CDR2 SVGIG come from the germline V gene (reference sequence). The CDR3 is made up of 15 amino acids. Trimming at V came to 1 base and at J to 5 bases, leaving 6 bases not matched to a gene. CDR3 amino acids: CAWSGLAGLGETQYF. In nucleotides, the CDR3 is TGTGCCTGGAGTGGACTAGCGGGACTGGGGGAGACCCAGTACTTC.

This clonotype showed up many times. The junction shows a germline mismatch at one end, possibly a read error. The genes are TRBV2 and TRBJ2-3; 10 bases are a match to TRBD2. Per germline, CDR1 SNHLY and CDR2 FYNNEI. This CDR3 region has 15 residues. The DNA for the CDR3 is TGTGCCAGCAGCGAAGGACTAGCGGTTGGAGATACGCAGTATTTT. It translates to CASSEGLAVGDTQYF.

This clonotype was counted many times. V is TRBV30 and J is TRBJ1-1, with TRBD1 as a possible D gene (5 bases). Germline V gene sequence: CDR1 GTSNPN, CDR2 SVGIG (reference sequence). The CDR3 length is 13 residues. V lost 2 bases and J lost 5, with 12 bases in between. CDR3 region: CAWSSQAVTEAFF. DNA for the CDR3: TGTGCCTGGAGTTCACAGGCGGTAACTGAAGCTTTCTTT.

This clonotype has a count of ten or more. The chain links TRBV11-3 to TRBJ2-1; maybe TRBD2 (6 bases). Trimming cost V 5 bases and J 3 bases, with 14 bases left between them. The CDR3 extends over 15 amino acids. The germline V gene has CDR1 SGHNT and CDR2 YENEEA. CDR3 residues: CASSTAGMLYNEQFF. CDR3 DNA sequence: TGTGCCAGCAGCACAGCGGGTATGCTCTACAATGAGCAGTTCTTC.